The 3 T cell receptor beta chains below come from one sample, sequenced in a study of blood T cells in healthy people across ages. It was with a sample-barcoded 5' primer and a J-beta primer mix that a second PCR of roughly 6 to 12 cycles was run. TCRdb analysed the 5' RACE reads with MiXCR anew, one entry per CDR3 protein. The table shows just over 1 million distinct CDR3 sequences, with 40% to 45% occurring only once. The sequenced sample was blood. These receptors came from a woman aged 60-75 years in good health.

The chain has TRBV6-5 and TRBJ2-1; 7 bases are a match to TRBD2. Unmatched junction bases numbered 8, after V lost 6 bases and J lost 9 bases. CDR1 is MNHEY, CDR2 SVGAGI, per germline. CDR3 length: 13 amino acids. The CDR3 DNA sequence: TGTGCCAGCAGACGGACTAGATCTGGTGAGCAGTTCTTC. Amino acids: CASRRTRSGEQFF.

This clonotype appeared a single time. V usage is TRBV20-1 and J usage is TRBJ2-1; weak D call: TRBD2 (6 bases). Germline lookup yields CDR1 DFQATT and CDR2 SNEGSKA (reference sequence). The V end lost 4 bases, the J end lost 4 bases, and 20 bases lay between the germline ends. CDR3 length equals 16 residues. The DNA of the CDR3 is TGCAGTGCTATTTACCGCGGGACGGAGTCATACAATGAGCAGTTCTTC. It specifies CSAIYRGTESYNEQFF.

Regarding this clonotype: With a much larger clone just one base away, this may be a read error. This chain joins TRBV4-2 and TRBJ1-2; D not certain. The ends were cut back, 0 bases at V and 4 bases at J, with 12 bases in the middle. The CDR3 has 15 residues. CDR1 and CDR2 from the germline V gene are LGHNA and YNFKEQ. The CDR3 DNA sequence: TGTGCCAGCAGCCAAGACGAGTGGGATCTCTATGGCTACACCTTC. Protein sequence: CASSQDEWDLYGYTF.